The next 11 T cell receptor beta chains were all read from a single sample in a study of blood T cell repertoires in COVID-19. Measured with immunoSEQ multiplex PCR; TCRdb has only the in-frame clones, and not every one. The repertoire holds 270,000 or so clones, with about 87% as singletons. The sample taken for sequencing was PBMCs or T cells enriched from blood (not recorded which). Receptors were obtained from a woman in her thirties or forties with acute COVID-19.

The rearrangement links TRBV7-9 to TRBJ1-1; 8 bases fit TRBD1. V shed 0 bases and J 1 base; nucleotides not matched to a gene: 1. The CDR3 runs to 15 residues. Germline-derived CDR1 and CDR2 are SEHNR and FQNEAQ (reference sequence). Written as DNA, the CDR3 is TGTGCCAGCAGCTTAGCCAGGGGGCCGAACACTGAAGCTTTCTTT. Translation: CASSLARGPNTEAFF.

The rearrangement links TRBV24-1 to TRBJ2-7; 10 bases are shared with TRBD1. CDR1 is KGHDR and CDR2 is SFDVKD in the germline V gene. The V and J ends lost 8 bases and 6 bases, in that order; junction bases with no gene match: 15. The CDR3 loop spans 16 amino acids. The CDR3 loop is CATIVTGTGEACEQYF. The DNA for the CDR3 is TGTGCCACCATTGTCACCGGGACAGGGGAAGCATGCGAGCAGTACTTC.

DNA of the CDR3: TGTGCCACCAGTGTGGGCGGGACAGGGGGCCGGGAGACCCAGTACTTC. Its translation: CATSVGGTGGRETQYF. This chain uses TRBV24-1 with TRBJ2-5; 12 bases are shared with TRBD1. The ends lost 5 bases at V and 5 bases at J; junction bases unmatched: 8. Looked up from germline, CDR1 is KGHDR and CDR2 is SFDVKD. The CDR3 length is 16 residues.

V is TRBV28 and J is TRBJ1-3; 8 nucleotides align to TRBD1. This CDR3 comprises 14 residues. CDR1 is MDHEN and CDR2 is SYDVKM in the germline V gene. Germline trimming cut 4 bases from V and 3 bases from J; bases unmatched to any gene: 2. CDR3 sequence reads: CASSSQGGGNTIYF. In nucleotides, the CDR3 is TGTGCCAGCAGTTCACAGGGGGGTGGAAACACCATATATTTT.

The chain has TRBV23-1 and TRBJ1-2; 8 nucleotides agree with TRBD1. TRBV23-1 is placed among ORFs of uncertain function. The CDR3 loop spans 14 amino acids. Unmatched junction bases numbered 7, after V lost 5 bases and J lost 5 bases. CDR3 sequence reads: CASSKGQDSYGYTF. CDR3 DNA: TGCGCCAGCAGTAAGGGACAGGATTCATATGGCTACACCTTC.

The rearrangement uses TRBV19 and TRBJ2-5; a possible D gene is TRBD1 (6 bases). Germline V gene sequence: CDR1 LNHDA, CDR2 SQIVND (reference sequence). CDR3 length: 14 residues. V lost 3 bases, J lost 5 bases, and 13 bases lay in between. CDR3 region: CASSIQGLGETQYF. The CDR3 DNA is TGTGCCAGTAGTATTCAGGGGCTGGGTGAGACCCAGTACTTC.

The chain has TRBV5-1 and TRBJ2-2; weak D call: TRBD2 (5 bases). Germline V lookup: CDR1 SGHRS, CDR2 YFSETQ. With 6 bases removed from V and 0 bases from J, the gap between germline ends came to 18 bases. This CDR3 has 17 residues. CDR3 region: CASTTRGGSSNTGELFF. CDR3 in DNA: TGCGCCAGCACCACCCGGGGTGGTTCGTCGAACACCGGGGAGCTGTTTTTT.

The chain recombines TRBV28 with TRBJ1-2; D might be TRBD1 (6 bases). Germline V gives CDR1 MDHEN, CDR2 SYDVKM. Trimming left V 3 bases short and J 5 bases short, with 13 bases between. This CDR3 has 14 residues. CDR3 sequence (DNA): TGTGCCAGCAGTTTTGAGACAGGTCATTATGGCTACACCTTC. It encodes CASSFETGHYGYTF.

The CDR3 protein is CASSDPRVAGGNEQFF. As DNA, the CDR3 is TGCGCCAGCAGCGACCCCAGGGTAGCGGGAGGCAATGAGCAGTTCTTC. The rearrangement joins TRBV10-2 to TRBJ2-1; TRBD2 matches 10 bases. V lost 6 bases and J lost 6; bases outside the gene matches: 11. CDR1 and CDR2 (germline): WSHSY, SAAADI. There are 16 residues in the CDR3.

The rearrangement joins TRBV19 to TRBJ1-2; 9 bases fit TRBD1. Germline loops: CDR1 LNHDA, CDR2 SQIVND (reference sequence). V shed 3 bases, J shed 5 bases, and the junction held 19 bases outside the gene matches. The CDR3 covers 19 residues. CDR3 loop: CASSIFSGQGASAPYGYTF. The CDR3, as DNA: TGTGCCAGTAGTATCTTCTCGGGACAGGGAGCGTCGGCCCCGTATGGCTACACCTTC. Filled out from reference TRBV19 and TRBJ1-2, the complete variable domain reads DGGITQSPKYLFRKEGQNVTLSCEQNLNHDAMYWYRQDPGQGLRLIYYSQIVNDFQKGDIAEGYSVSREKKESFPLTVTSAQKNPTAFYLCASSIFSGQGASAPYGYTFGSGTRLTVV.

The genes are TRBV6-5 and TRBJ1-1, with 7 bases fitting TRBD1. The CDR3 length is 13 residues. Per germline, CDR1 MNHEY and CDR2 SVGAGI. J gave up 7 bases and V 6 bases, and 8 bases lay outside the gene matches. The CDR3 region has the DNA TGTGCCAGCAGAGTCGACAGGGAGAGTGAAGCTTTCTTT. Its translation: CASRVDRESEAFF.